This passage covers 19 T cell receptor beta chains from one sample sequenced in a study of spatial heterogeneity in lung cancer. Time point specified: blood at routine non-recurrence follow-up after resection. TCRdb redid the calling of the 5' RACE reads with MiXCR, one entry per CDR3 protein. This sample carries about 27,000 distinct CDR3 sequences, approximately 5.9% of them seen once, and the ten largest clones take 20% to 25%. This specimen consisted of PBMCs, obtained at follow-up. Receptor source: a female donor with early-stage non-small cell lung cancer.

This clonotype has at least ten counts. V usage is TRBV27 and J usage is TRBJ2-7; D possibly uses TRBD1 or TRBD2 (5 bases each). V gave up 2 bases and J gave up 1 base, with 12 bases separating them. CDR1 is MNHEY and CDR2 is SMNVEV in the germline V gene (reference sequence). CDR3 length equals 15 residues. CDR3 protein: CASSLKGPFSYEQYF. CDR3 nucleotides: TGTGCCAGCAGTTTAAAGGGACCCTTTTCCTACGAGCAGTACTTC.

This clonotype has ten or more counts. CDR3 protein: CASSGPGAQETQYF. The CDR3 region has the DNA TGTGCCAGCAGCGGGCCCGGGGCGCAAGAGACCCAGTACTTC. The chain has TRBV5-6 and TRBJ2-5; the D gene could be TRBD1 or TRBD2 (5 bases each). Germline values: CDR1 SGHDT, CDR2 YYEEEE. There are 14 residues in the CDR3. Trimming left V 4 bases short and J 2 bases short, with 12 bases between. Full variable domain (outside the CDR3, taken from reference TRBV5-6 and TRBJ2-5): DAGVTQSPTHLIKTRGQQVTLRCSPKSGHDTVSWYQQALGQGPQFIFQYYEEEERQRGNFPDRFSGHQFPNYSSELNVNALLLGDSALYLCASSGPGAQETQYFGPGTRLLVL.

The chain recombines TRBV20-1 with TRBJ1-6; D unresolved. CDR1 and CDR2 from the germline V gene are DFQATT and SNEGSKA (reference sequence). This CDR3 is built from 14 residues. V was clipped by 2 bases and J by 7 bases, with 12 bases between them. CDR3 loop: CSARPPVRNSPLHF. CDR3 bases: TGCAGTGCTAGACCGCCCGTACGGAATTCACCCCTCCACTTT.

This clonotype turned up a few times. V is TRBV6-1 and J is TRBJ2-7, with D possibly TRBD2 on 5 matching bases. CDR1 is MNHNS and CDR2 is SASEGT in the germline V gene. The CDR3 extends over 13 amino acids. V lost 2 bases to trimming and J lost 7 bases, with 12 bases between them. CDR3 protein: CASSETGRGEQYF. CDR3 bases: TGTGCCAGCAGTGAAACGGGCAGAGGGGAGCAGTACTTC.

This clonotype showed up just a few times. The chain recombines TRBV14 with TRBJ1-2; tentative D call: TRBD1 (6 bases). Germline V gene data show CDR1 as SGHDN and CDR2 as FVKESK. The CDR3 runs 15 residues. V lost 1 base, J lost 4 bases, and 13 bases lay in between. DNA for the CDR3: TGTGCCAGCAGCCAAGCCGTTGGACAGACCTATGGCTACACCTTC. It is translated as CASSQAVGQTYGYTF.

The rearrangement joins TRBV20-1 to TRBJ1-2, with 8 bases that match TRBD1. CDR1 is DFQATT, CDR2 SNEGSKA, per germline (reference sequence). Trimming at V came to 2 bases and at J to 7 bases, leaving 6 bases not matched to a gene. This CDR3 has 13 amino acids. For the CDR3, the DNA is TGCAGTGCTAGATACGCAGGGGGCCCTGGCTACACCTTC. Translating gives CSARYAGGPGYTF.

The rearrangement joins TRBV12-5 to TRBJ1-1; possibly TRBD1 for D (5 bases). The germline gives CDR1 LGHNT, CDR2 FRNRAP. V was cut by 5 bases and J by 6 bases, with 19 bases left in between. This CDR3 comprises 15 residues. CDR3 DNA: TGTGCTAGTGGTCCCGGTACAGGTAGCAGCGCTGAAGCTTTCTTT. This translates into CASGPGTGSSAEAFF.

The sample holds many counts of this clonotype. The rearrangement uses TRBV5-8 and TRBJ1-2, with D possibly being TRBD1 (5 bases). Germline CDR1 and CDR2: SGHTS and YDEGEE. The CDR3 totals 13 residues. Trimming removed 1 base at V and 6 bases at J, with 10 bases between. CDR3 protein: CASSLIRANGYTF. DNA for the CDR3: TGTGCCAGCAGCTTGATCAGGGCAAATGGCTACACCTTC.

This clonotype was picked up many times. The junction does not match germline at one end; this may be a read error. The J gene is TRBJ2-3, the V gene TRBV10-3; no definite D call. The CDR3 covers 12 residues. CDR1 is ENHRY, CDR2 SYGVKD, per germline. This CDR3 reads CATASREVGIHF. The CDR3, as DNA: TGTGCCACCGCCTCTAGGGAAGTAGGCATCCATTTT.

This clonotype turned up a few times. CDR3 nucleotides: TGTGCCAGCAGTAAACTGGAGCAGCCCCAGCATTTT. It is translated as CASSKLEQPQHF. The rearrangement uses TRBV6-6 and TRBJ1-5; D not resolved. The CDR3 is 12 residues long. Germline CDR1 and CDR2: MNHNY and SVGAGI (reference sequence). Trimming stripped 5 bases from V and 7 bases from J, with 9 bases between.

At least ten counts were recorded for this clonotype. The rearrangement links TRBV20-1 to TRBJ2-2; TRBD1 matches at 7 bases. The CDR3 extends over 15 amino acids. V gave up 6 bases and J gave up 3 bases; unmatched junction bases: 10. Germline lookup yields CDR1 DFQATT and CDR2 SNEGSKA (reference sequence). The chain's CDR3 is CSALWDRTDTGELFF. The DNA for the CDR3 is TGCAGTGCCCTGTGGGACAGAACCGACACCGGGGAGCTGTTTTTT.

Many counts were recorded for this clonotype. The chain carries TRBV20-1 and TRBJ2-7, with 8 bases matching TRBD1. There are 13 residues in the CDR3. The germline V gene has CDR1 DFQATT and CDR2 SNEGSKA (reference sequence). J gave up 2 bases and V 3 bases, and 3 bases lay outside the gene matches. CDR3 in DNA: TGCAGTGCTAGGGACAGGGCCACCTACGAGCAGTACTTC. It translates to CSARDRATYEQYF.

This clonotype was detected many times. The J gene is TRBJ2-5, the V gene TRBV5-1; TRBD1 aligns across 8 bases. J gave up 4 bases and V 4 bases, and 6 bases lay outside the gene matches. CDR3 length: 14 residues. Germline CDR1 reads SGHRS; CDR2 reads YFSETQ. The CDR3 region is CASSHGQGRETQYF. In nucleotides, the CDR3 is TGCGCCAGCAGCCATGGACAGGGTCGAGAGACCCAGTACTTC.

This clonotype appeared many times. This chain links TRBV20-1 with TRBJ1-2; 7 positions agree with TRBD1. CDR3 length: 11 residues. The V and J ends lost 6 bases and 7 bases, in that order; junction bases with no gene match: 5. Germline loops: CDR1 DFQATT, CDR2 SNEGSKA (reference sequence). The CDR3 loop is CSAGQDGGYTF. CDR3 nucleotide sequence: TGCAGTGCAGGACAGGACGGTGGCTACACCTTC.

Ten or more counts support this clonotype. This chain joins TRBV7-3 and TRBJ2-1; the match to TRBD1 covers 8 bases. This CDR3 has 18 amino acids. CDR1 SGHTA and CDR2 FQGTGA come from the germline V gene. The trim removed 5 bases at V and 2 bases at J, leaving 14 bases unmatched. The CDR3 sequence: CASSPRPIQGGPYNEQFF. DNA of the CDR3: TGTGCCAGCAGCCCCCGCCCCATACAGGGGGGACCCTACAATGAGCAGTTCTTC.

In its sample, this clonotype was seen many times. V gene TRBV20-1 combines with J gene TRBJ1-2; perhaps TRBD1 as D (6 bases). This CDR3 has 13 amino acids. V lost 5 bases to trimming and J lost 4 bases, with 14 bases between them. The germline gives CDR1 DFQATT, CDR2 SNEGSKA (reference sequence). The CDR3 loop reads CSASRTETYGYTF. CDR3 sequence (DNA): TGCAGTGCTTCCCGGACAGAGACCTATGGCTACACCTTC.

This clonotype was seen at least ten times. For the CDR3, the DNA is TGCAGTGCTAGAGATAGTGAAGGTACTGGCTACACCTTC. Its protein product is CSARDSEGTGYTF. J is TRBJ1-2 and V is TRBV20-1; D unresolved. Germline lookup yields CDR1 DFQATT and CDR2 SNEGSKA (reference sequence). Trimming removed 0 bases at V and 7 bases at J, with 12 bases between. The CDR3 is made up of 13 amino acids.

The table lists this clonotype with many counts. This chain links TRBV5-1 with TRBJ2-1; D may be TRBD2 (5 bases). Germline V lookup: CDR1 SGHRS, CDR2 YFSETQ. The V end lost 4 bases, the J end lost 0 bases, and 11 bases lay between the germline ends. This CDR3 is 15 amino acids long. In DNA form, the CDR3 reads TGCGCCAGCAGCCCAGTAGCGAGCTCCTACAATGAGCAGTTCTTC. Translated: CASSPVASSYNEQFF.

This clonotype was seen repeatedly, ten times or more. The chain joins TRBV6-2 or TRBV6-3 to TRBJ1-3; perhaps TRBD1 as D (5 bases). CDR1 is MNHEY and CDR2 is SVGEGT in the germline V gene. Deletions cut 0 bases from V and 0 bases from J, with 9 bases between. CDR3 length: 16 residues. CDR3 protein: CASSYSQAVSGNTIYF. CDR3 bases: TGTGCCAGCAGTTACTCACAGGCCGTCTCTGGAAACACCATATATTTT.